The next 25 T cell receptor beta chains were all read from a single sample in a study of spatial heterogeneity in lung cancer. Each CDR3 protein is one row after TCRdb ran MiXCR on the 5' RACE reads. The sample records approximately 11,000 distinct CDR3 sequences, roughly 3.7% being singletons. Time point reported: sample taken at primary tumor resection. No cells were sorted before sequencing. The whole RNA sequenced was extracted from tumor, nontumor lung or frozen PBMC. Specimen: normal lung tissue next to the tumor, collected at surgery. These receptors originate from a male donor with early-stage non-small cell lung cancer.

A word on this clonotype: Little can be read into the size of this beta chain, an off-target read in a library designed for alpha chains. J is TRBJ2-1 and V is TRBV18; the D gene is possibly TRBD1 (5 bases). This CDR3 is 14 amino acids long. V was trimmed by 3 bases and J by 6 bases, leaving 12 bases between them. Per the germline V gene, CDR1 is KGHSH and CDR2 is LQKENI. CDR3 sequence reads: CASSPPGISNEQFF. The CDR3 nucleotides are TGTGCCAGCTCACCGCCAGGGATATCCAATGAGCAGTTCTTC.

In this sample, this clonotype turned up many times. With the library built for alpha chains, this beta chain is off target and its frequency is not meaningful. This chain joins TRBV20-1 and TRBJ2-3, with TRBD2 matching over 9 bases. The CDR3 contains 15 residues. Germline CDR1 is DFQATT and CDR2 is SNEGSKA (reference sequence). CDR3 DNA: TGCGGATCGGGGATGCGGGAGGGGGGCACAGATACGCAGTATTTT. It specifies CGSGMREGGTDTQYF.

This clonotype qualifies as medium-sized. The library was designed around alpha chains, so this beta chain is a stray read whose abundance carries little weight. The chain combines TRBV7-9 with TRBJ1-5; 11 bases agree with TRBD1. CDR1 and CDR2 (germline): SEHNR, FQNEAQ (reference sequence). CDR3 length: 16 residues. Trimming cost V 4 bases and J 4 bases; bases outside gene matches: 6. This CDR3 is CASSSGTGGWNQPQHF. The DNA of the CDR3 is TGTGCCAGCAGCTCCGGGACAGGGGGTTGGAATCAGCCCCAGCATTTT.

By sample fraction, this clonotype is medium-sized. This beta chain is an unintended read in a library built for alpha chains; its size means little. The V and J genes are TRBV19 and TRBJ1-5, with 8 nucleotides matching TRBD1. The CDR3 has 17 amino acids. Germline loops: CDR1 LNHDA, CDR2 SQIVND (reference sequence). Germline trimming cut 6 bases from V and 6 bases from J; bases unmatched to any gene: 16. The CDR3 DNA is TGTGCCAGTAGCCGAATGACAGGGGCATCCCTTAGTCAGCCCCAGCATTTT. Translated: CASSRMTGASLSQPQHF.

This clonotype was observed at least ten times. This beta chain came through as a stray read in a library set up for alpha chains, and its size says little. The chain employs TRBV3-1 and TRBJ2-3, with TRBD2 identical over 9 bases. The CDR3 length is 15 residues. The germline V gene encodes CDR1 LGHDT and CDR2 YNNKEL (reference sequence). After removal of 2 bases from V and 3 bases from J, the junction contained 3 bases not matched to a gene. In DNA, the CDR3 is TGTGCCAGCAGCCAACTCCTAGCGGGAACAGATACGCAGTATTTT. This encodes CASSQLLAGTDTQYF.

A remark on this clonotype: A library made for alpha chains picked up this beta chain off target, so its size means little. The genes are TRBV5-1 and TRBJ2-2; D call uncertain. Germline-derived CDR1 and CDR2 are SGHRS and YFSETQ. V was clipped by 0 bases and J by 1 base, with 10 bases between them. The CDR3 consists of 16 residues. CDR3 amino acids: CASSLAGRLNTGELFF. CDR3 nucleotide sequence: TGCGCCAGCAGCTTGGCCGGTCGGCTGAACACCGGGGAGCTGTTTTTT.

This clonotype was observed at least ten times. This beta chain was picked up by a library intended for alpha chains and is off target, so its count carries little meaning. V and J are TRBV2 and TRBJ2-4; 9 nucleotides align to TRBD1. CDR1 is SNHLY and CDR2 is FYNNEI in the germline V gene. The CDR3 totals 13 residues. J gave up 8 bases and V 8 bases, and 7 bases lay outside the gene matches. CDR3 nucleotide sequence: TGTGCCAGCTGTCAGAGGGACAGGGACATTCAGTACTTC. Its protein is CASCQRDRDIQYF.

This clonotype was seen ten or more times. Since it is a stray read in a library aimed at alpha chains, this beta chain has a size that is not meaningful. The CDR3 is CSARDRETGIWDTQYF. The DNA of the CDR3 is TGCAGTGCTAGAGATAGGGAGACAGGGATTTGGGATACGCAGTATTTT. This chain joins TRBV20-1 and TRBJ2-3, with 7 bases matching TRBD1. CDR1 and CDR2 (germline): DFQATT, SNEGSKA (reference sequence). V lost 0 bases and J lost 6; bases outside the gene matches: 12. This CDR3 region has 16 residues.

This clonotype was picked up many times. As an off-target read in a library built for alpha chains, this beta chain has a frequency of little significance. This chain joins TRBV20-1 and TRBJ2-3; TRBD2 agrees at 9 bases. The CDR3 extends over 15 amino acids. Germline V gene sequence: CDR1 DFQATT, CDR2 SNEGSKA (reference sequence). The CDR3 sequence is CTAGASGAVSDTQYF. Here the CDR3 DNA reads TGCACCGCGGGGGCTAGCGGGGCCGTTAGTGATACGCAGTATTTT.

This clonotype is labeled as medium-sized. The library was prepared for alpha chains; this beta chain is a stray read, so its frequency means little. This chain uses TRBV28 with TRBJ1-4, with D possibly TRBD1 on 6 matching bases. The CDR3 covers 15 residues. V lost 1 base to trimming and J lost 3 bases, with 9 bases between them. Per germline, CDR1 MDHEN and CDR2 SYDVKM. The CDR3 DNA follows: TGTGCCAGCAGTTTATCTCGGACAGCTAATGAAAAACTGTTTTTT. It is translated as CASSLSRTANEKLFF.

This clonotype was counted ten times or more. Since it is a stray read in a library aimed at alpha chains, this beta chain has a size that is not meaningful. V and J are TRBV28 and TRBJ2-1, with D unresolved. Between the trimmed V and J ends, which lost 7 bases and 2 bases, there was a span of 15 bases. Germline CDR1 reads MDHEN; CDR2 reads SYDVKM. The CDR3 extends over 15 amino acids. CDR3 in DNA: TGTGCCAGCAACTTACCAGGCATAGCCTACAATGAGCAGTTCTTC. Residues: CASNLPGIAYNEQFF.

This clonotype has ten or more counts. A library prepared for alpha chains yielded this beta chain as an off-target read; its size is of little meaning. This chain uses TRBV6-5 with TRBJ2-7; weak D call: TRBD2 (5 bases). Trimming cost V 6 bases and J 2 bases, with 8 bases left between them. The CDR3 covers 12 residues. CDR1 is MNHEY, CDR2 SVGAGI, per germline. CDR3 sequence: CASSPGAYEQYF. The DNA for the CDR3 is TGTGCCAGCAGCCCCGGGGCCTACGAGCAGTACTTC.

This clonotype has a count of ten or more. In a library made to pick up alpha chains, this beta chain is a stray read with a size that means little. J is TRBJ1-6 and V is TRBV5-6; 10 bases map to TRBD1. The CDR3 covers 18 residues. The ends lost 4 bases at V and 5 bases at J; junction bases unmatched: 12. Germline V gene sequence: CDR1 SGHDT, CDR2 YYEEEE. The CDR3 DNA sequence: TGTGCCAGCAGCCGCGGGGTGAGGACAGGGGGAGATAATTCACCCCTCCACTTT. Translation gives CASSRGVRTGGDNSPLHF.

A word on this clonotype: For a library built for alpha chains, this beta chain is a stray read; little rests on its size. The chain carries TRBV29-1 and TRBJ2-1, with D perhaps TRBD1 or TRBD2 (7 bases each). This CDR3 has 11 amino acids. Germline V CDR1 and CDR2: SQVTM, ANQGSEA. V lost 6 bases and J lost 15, with 18 bases in between. CDR3 coding DNA: TGCAGCGTAGCGGGACAGTCGGGTTGGTTCTTC. It encodes CSVAGQSGWFF.

This clonotype was counted at least ten times. The size of this beta chain means little, since it is a stray read in a library made for alpha chains. The V gene is TRBV12-3 or TRBV12-4, the J gene TRBJ1-5; TRBD1 is a possible D gene (6 bases). The CDR3 runs 14 residues. V was clipped by 3 bases and J by 7 bases, with 13 bases between them. The CDR3 nucleotides read TGTGCCAGCAGTTTGAAGGGGGAGAAGCAGCCCCAGCATTTT. It translates to CASSLKGEKQPQHF.

There are many counts of this clonotype. This beta chain represents an off-target read in a library built for alpha chains; its size is of limited meaning. This CDR3 is CASSPLLTVEAFF. DNA of the CDR3: TGTGCCAGCAGCCCACTACTGACGGTTGAAGCTTTCTTT. This chain uses TRBV7-9 with TRBJ1-1; D is ambiguous. Germline V gives CDR1 SEHNR, CDR2 FQNEAQ (reference sequence). The CDR3 has 13 residues. V dropped 5 bases and J dropped 7 bases, with 14 bases sitting between them.

This clonotype was recorded many times. Since the library was made to target alpha chains, this beta chain is a stray read and its abundance is not meaningful. The genes are TRBV20-1 and TRBJ2-3; D is undetermined. Germline CDR1 reads DFQATT; CDR2 reads SNEGSKA (reference sequence). Trimming stripped 5 bases from V and 2 bases from J, with 17 bases between. The CDR3 covers 15 residues. The CDR3 sequence is CSAGKGFSDTDTQYF. For the CDR3, the DNA is TGCAGTGCTGGGAAGGGATTTTCCGACACAGATACGCAGTATTTT.

This clonotype has at least ten counts. Since it is a stray read in a library aimed at alpha chains, this beta chain has a size that is not meaningful. The rearrangement uses TRBV9 and TRBJ2-1; 8 bases map to TRBD2. With 0 bases clipped from V and 8 bases from J, the junction kept 4 bases outside the gene matches. CDR1 and CDR2 (germline): SGDLS, YYNGEE. The CDR3 is 14 amino acids. This CDR3 reads CASSVAGGRDEQFF. CDR3 sequence (DNA): TGTGCCAGCAGCGTAGCGGGGGGGCGGGATGAGCAGTTCTTC.

This clonotype was found many times. Because the library targeted alpha chains, this beta chain is an off-target read whose size means little. V gene TRBV11-2 combines with J gene TRBJ2-1, with 8 bases matching TRBD2. V dropped 4 bases and J dropped 7; count of bases not matched to a gene: 12. Germline V gene data show CDR1 as SGHAT and CDR2 as FQNNGV. The CDR3 is 16 amino acids. CDR3 loop: CASSSAKVAGTNEQFF. CDR3 DNA: TGTGCCAGCAGCTCGGCTAAGGTAGCGGGAACTAATGAGCAGTTCTTC.

This clonotype was observed many times. This beta chain represents an off-target read in a library built for alpha chains; its size is of limited meaning. The J gene is TRBJ1-1, the V gene TRBV7-2; 10 bases agree with TRBD1. The CDR3 length is 14 residues. CDR1 SGHTA and CDR2 FQGNSA come from the germline V gene. With V trimmed by 1 base and J by 11 bases, 7 bases remained unmatched. CDR3 nucleotides: TGTGCCAGCAGCTTAGTTGGGACAGGGGATGGGGCTTTCTTT. Its protein is CASSLVGTGDGAFF. The full variable domain, with the rest looked up from reference TRBV7-2 and TRBJ1-1, is GAGVSQSPSNKVTEKGKDVELRCDPISGHTALYWYRQSLGQGLEFLIYFQGNSAPDKSGLPSDRFSAERTGGSVSTLTIQRTQQEDSAVYLCASSLVGTGDGAFFGQGTRLTVV.

This clonotype was counted many times. As an off-target read in a library built for alpha chains, this beta chain has a frequency of little significance. The V call is TRBV9, the J call TRBJ2-5; 11 bases fit TRBD2. The germline V gene encodes CDR1 SGDLS and CDR2 YYNGEE. The CDR3 loop spans 17 amino acids. V was clipped by 3 bases and J by 4 bases; unmatched bases: 11. CDR3 amino acids: CASSGPGTSGRGETQYF. CDR3 in DNA: TGTGCCAGCAGCGGACCCGGTACTAGCGGGAGAGGAGAGACCCAGTACTTC.

This clonotype was counted many times. Compared with germline, one end of the junction differs, possibly owing to a read error. This beta chain is a stray read from a library made for alpha chains; its abundance is not meaningful. The chain is built from TRBV12-5 and TRBJ2-5, with a possible D match to TRBD2 (6 bases). Per germline, CDR1 LGHNT and CDR2 FRNRAP. This CDR3 region has 13 residues. The CDR3 loop is CASGLREEETQYF. The CDR3 DNA sequence: TGTGCTAGCGGTTTGAGGGAGGAAGAGACCCAGTACTTC.

Concerning this clonotype: This beta chain is an unintended read in a library built for alpha chains; its size means little. The chain links TRBV7-8 to TRBJ2-3, with D unclear. There are 12 residues in the CDR3. Germline values: CDR1 SGHVS, CDR2 FQNEAQ. CDR3 amino acids: CASTGSTDTQYF. The CDR3 DNA follows: TGTGCTTCGACGGGCAGCACAGATACGCAGTATTTT.

This clonotype has ten or more counts. With the library built for alpha chains, this beta chain is off target and its frequency is not meaningful. The chain has TRBV7-2 and TRBJ2-5; D gene uncertain. The germline CDR1 and CDR2 sequences are SGHTA and FQGNSA. V lost 3 bases to trimming and J lost 3 bases, with 5 bases between them. This CDR3 comprises 12 residues. The CDR3 region is CASSFSKETQYF. CDR3 DNA: TGTGCCAGCAGCTTTAGTAAAGAGACCCAGTACTTC.

This clonotype was seen repeatedly, ten times or more. In a library made to pick up alpha chains, this beta chain is a stray read with a size that means little. The rearrangement uses TRBV9 and TRBJ2-1; D uncertain. Trimming removed 7 bases at V and 9 bases at J, with 5 bases between. CDR3 length equals 9 residues. Germline lookup yields CDR1 SGDLS and CDR2 YYNGEE. The CDR3 region has the DNA TGTGCCAGCGGTGTTGAGCAGTTCTTC. Protein sequence: CASGVEQFF.